This entry is about one T cell receptor beta chain. Antigen: not known. Using genomic DNA as the template, TCR beta VDJ and CDR3 profiling was carried out. TCRdb passed the reads through MiXCR, listing each CDR3 protein once. Of some 220,000 distinct CDR3 sequences listed, about a third are singletons. This record belongs to a study of CD8+CD57+ T cells in acquired aplastic anemia. The overall study: Average DNA yield from sorted CD4+ and CD8+ cells was approximately 3 ug. CD4+ cells from healthy donors averaged around 9.9 million reads.

The CDR3 extends over 15 amino acids. V lost 2 bases and J lost 3; bases outside the gene matches: 3. Study results and limitations: Patient and control CD8+ Simpson's diversity was not significantly different.

The V call is TRBV12-3 or TRBV12-4, the J call TRBJ1-4, with TRBD1 matching over 7 bases. This sequence was found in a human donor in good health, serving as a control. The sequencing sample was made of sorted CD4+, CD8+, or CD8+CD57+ T cells (not recorded which) from PBMCs. CDR3 loop: CASSLNRGSNEKLFF. CDR3 nucleotides: TGTGCCAGCAGTTTAAACAGGGGTTCTAATGAAAAACTGTTTTTT.